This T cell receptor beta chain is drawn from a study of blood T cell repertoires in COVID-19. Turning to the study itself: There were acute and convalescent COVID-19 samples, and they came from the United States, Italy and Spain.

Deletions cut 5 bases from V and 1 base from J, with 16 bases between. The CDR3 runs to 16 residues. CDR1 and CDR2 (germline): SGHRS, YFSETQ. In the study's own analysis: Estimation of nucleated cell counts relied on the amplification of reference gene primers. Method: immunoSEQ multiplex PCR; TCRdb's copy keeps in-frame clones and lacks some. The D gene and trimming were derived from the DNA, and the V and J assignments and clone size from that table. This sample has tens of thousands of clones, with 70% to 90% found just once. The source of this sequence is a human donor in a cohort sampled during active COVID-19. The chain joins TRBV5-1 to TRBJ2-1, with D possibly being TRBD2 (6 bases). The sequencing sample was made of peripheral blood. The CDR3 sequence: CASSRSLSGSYNEQFF. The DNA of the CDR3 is TGCGCCAGCAGTCGCTCCTTAAGCGGGTCCTACAATGAGCAGTTCTTC.